This T cell receptor (beta chain) was recovered during a study of PD-1 blockade in classical Hodgkin lymphoma. Notes on this clone: The antigen remains unidentified.

General study findings and limits: According to reports, newly diagnosed patients had lower baseline TCR diversity than healthy donors, and relapsed/refractory patients had lower baseline TCR diversity still.

This CDR3 is built from 13 residues. Trimming took off 4 bases at V and 11 bases at J, with 18 bases between the two ends. Germline CDR1 SGHTS, CDR2 YDEGEE. Profiled with immunoSEQ multiplex PCR; TCRdb holds only in-frame clones, not every one. The data contain some 48,000 clones, about 80% of them singletons. Time point in this sample: cycle 4 day 1 (C4D1), after 5 to 7 weeks of nivolumab. In every patient, relapse followed autologous stem cell transplantation, while exposure to brentuximab vedotin differed. The TCR comes from a human donor with classical Hodgkin lymphoma. The chain has TRBV5-8 and TRBJ1-1; D perhaps matches TRBD1 (5 bases). The sample consisted of peripheral blood mononuclear cells (PBMCs), taken before the fourth cycle of nivolumab. In DNA, the CDR3 is TGTGCCAGCAGCCTCGGACAAACCCGAGGTGCTTTCTTT. Translating it yields CASSLGQTRGAFF.